This T cell receptor beta chain was retrieved from a study of blood T cell repertoires in COVID-19 (dated by TCRdb to the early 2020s). As for the study more broadly: The collaborator samples originated in the United States, Italy and Spain and spanned the acute and convalescent phases of COVID-19. The prospective study material was composed of cDNA or gDNA derived from T cells, B-cell-depleted T cells, or PBMCs. The dataset comprised deeply sampled blood TCRbeta repertoires from subjects exposed to, actively infected with, or recovered from COVID-19. The repertoires were made available in a free public database intended to serve as a resource for research on the immune response to SARS-CoV-2. Samples were obtained from the ongoing ImmuneRACE study (first 160 participants) and from about 1,300 subjects provided by 6 global collaborators. A de-identified subject ID, COVID-19 status, age in years and sex were almost always included in the sample metadata. Where available, HLA class I and class II types were obtained from metadata supplied by the sample provider rather than from assay-based typing.

TCRbeta CDR3 regions were amplified from genomic DNA by means of the immunoSEQ Assay, a bias-controlled multiplex PCR. As for how the authors treated the data: The number of nucleated cells in each sample was estimated from the amplification of reference gene primers within the assay. To quantify the absolute abundance of each unique TCRbeta CDR3 rearrangement, sequence reads were collapsed and filtered. For each sample, productive Simpson clonality was calculated by taking the square root of Simpson's diversity index across productive rearrangements. Here the immuneACCESS table is served through TCRdb, limited to in-frame sequences with V and J called. Missing clones are a known gap in these copies; in checked studies unresolved V genes cover under half, and the rest lacks a known reason. That table supplies the V and J calls and clone size; D and trimming were determined from the DNA. This sample gives around 90,000 clones in total; around 94% of them show up just once. The ten largest account for around 6% of the sample.

Results the study describes overall, beyond this receptor: How much clinical and demographic metadata was included differed by source and by participant, and the metadata was provided uncurated.

Each collaborating institution followed its own protocols to collect whole blood in K2EDTA tubes. For TCRbeta analysis, collaborators shipped samples as frozen whole blood, isolated PBMCs, or DNA extracted from either of those sample types. Spanning cysteine to phenylalanine, the CDR3 consists of 15 amino acids. Of the read, only the CDR3 DNA is kept; its 45 bases are in frame from base 1. The trim is 6 bases for V and 6 bases for J, with a gap of 20 bases between the germline ends. According to the germline V gene (reference sequence), CDR1 reads MNHNY and CDR2 reads SVGAGI. Remarks on this clone: Its antigen has not been determined. The input lacks base qualities; no much larger clone sits a single base away.

The rearrangement combines TRBV6-6 with TRBJ1-2; the D gene remains uncertain. The clonotype was recovered from a woman aged 60-75 years with active COVID-19. Sequencing was performed on peripheral blood. The CDR3 here reads CASSMTLQSLDGYTF. The DNA reads TGTGCCAGCAGCATGACCCTACAGTCCCTTGATGGCTACACCTTC.